This T cell receptor beta chain was identified during a study of T-cell reconstitution after alpha-beta-depleted transplantation in children. The authors prepared the TCRbeta library with unique molecular identifiers. TCRdb recomputed calls from the PCR reads with MiXCR, one row per CDR3 protein. The repertoire holds roughly 340,000 distinct CDR3 sequences, with 15% to 20% as singletons. Germline V gene sequence: CDR1 SGHRS, CDR2 YFSETQ. Trimming removed 0 bases at V and 5 bases at J, with 9 bases between. The CDR3 has 14 residues. This clonotype has just a few counts. This chain links TRBV5-1 with TRBJ2-1, with a tentative D call TRBD2 (5 bases). The sample consisted of PBMCs, mostly from graft donor cells, taken 360 days after TCRalphabeta/CD19-depleted stem cell transplant. The receptor comes from a male patient aged 2-10 years who had a stem cell transplant for acute lymphoblastic leukemia, so the T cells may come from the graft donor. CDR3 bases: TGCGCCAGCAGCTTGGCCGGGAATAACAATGAGCAGTTCTTC. Residues: CASSLAGNNNEQFF.